This entry lists 26 T cell receptor beta chains sequenced from one sample in a study of tumor-infiltrating lymphocytes in primary liver carcinoma. Starting material for RNA and DNA co-extraction consisted of about 17-31 mg of unsorted bulk tissue. Using a constant-region primer together with ProtoScript II reverse transcriptase, TCR beta cDNA was made from approximately 500 ng of total RNA. TCR beta libraries came from three nested multiplex PCR rounds using slightly modified ARM-PCR. Primers for the first two PCR rounds were TRBV1-TRBV30 forward primers and a C-beta reverse primer (around 10 cycles per round). TCRdb ran MiXCR on the multiplex PCR reads and lists one entry per CDR3 protein. The table includes approximately 190,000 distinct CDR3 sequences, approximately 86% detected once. The sequenced material came from tumor tissue from primary liver carcinoma. The source of these receptors is a middle-aged man with primary liver carcinoma and hepatitis B virus infection.

This chain links TRBV6-1 with TRBJ2-1; 11 positions match TRBD2. The V gene's germline CDR1 is MNHNS and CDR2 SASEGT. The CDR3 totals 15 residues. As DNA, the CDR3 is TGTATCAGCAGTGCCCAACTAGCGGGAGTTAATGAGCAGTTCTTC. Translating it yields CISSAQLAGVNEQFF.

In the case of this clonotype: At one of its ends the junction is not consistent with the germline gene, which may arise from a read error. The chain combines TRBV6-1 with TRBJ2-6, with D perhaps being TRBD1 or TRBD2 (5 bases each). The CDR3 is made up of 19 amino acids. The germline gives CDR1 MNHNS, CDR2 SASEGT. The CDR3 DNA reads TGTGCCAGCAGGGCCTTTCAGGGTAGGGACCGCTCTGGGGCCAACGTCCTGAATTTC. Amino acid sequence: CASRAFQGRDRSGANVLNF.

With respect to this clonotype: A read error may be the cause here, since a much bigger clone is one base away. V and J are TRBV28 and TRBJ2-2, with 9 bases aligning to TRBD1. Per germline, CDR1 MDHEN and CDR2 SYDVKM. The CDR3 consists of 16 residues. Here the CDR3 DNA reads TGTGCCAGCAGGGGAAGGGGACAGGGTTATGCCGGGGGGCTGTTTTTT. The encoded protein is CASRGRGQGYAGGLFF.

About this clonotype itself: Germline is not matched at one junction end, which may reflect a read error. The genes are TRBV4-2 and TRBJ2-5, with D possibly TRBD2 on 5 matching bases. Germline lookup yields CDR1 LGHNA and CDR2 YNFKEQ. The CDR3 runs 12 residues. The CDR3 loop reads CASSQWGESQYF. CDR3 in DNA: TGTGCCAGCAGCCAATGGGGAGAGTCCCAGTATTTC.

CDR3 residues: CASSQDRRGSSGANVLTF. The CDR3 nucleotides read TGTGCCAGCAGCCAAGATCGTCGGGGGAGTTCTGGGGCCAACGTCCTGACTTTC. The V gene is TRBV4-2, the J gene TRBJ2-6, with D tentatively TRBD2 (6 bases). CDR1 and CDR2 (germline): LGHNA, YNFKEQ. V was clipped by 0 bases and J by 1 base, with 13 bases between them. There are 18 residues in the CDR3.

The CDR3 DNA is TGTGCCAGCAATAGGCCCCGGCGGACCCCTCCGGATGAGCAGTTCTTC. Protein sequence: CASNRPRRTPPDEQFF. This chain connects TRBV12-3 or TRBV12-4 to TRBJ2-1; no definite D call. V lost 7 bases and J lost 8, with 24 bases in between. The CDR3 consists of 16 residues.

This clonotype came up a few times. At one boundary the junction diverges from the germline segment, which might be a read error. In DNA, the CDR3 is TGTGCTAGCAGCCAAGGTCAGCTAGTCGCAGGTACGCAGTATTTT. It encodes CASSQGQLVAGTQYF. The V and J genes are TRBV4-2 and TRBJ2-3; D gene unclear. Germline V gene data show CDR1 as LGHNA and CDR2 as YNFKEQ. The CDR3 length is 15 residues.

The J gene is TRBJ1-5, the V gene TRBV6-1; D is perhaps TRBD1 (5 bases). This CDR3 is 16 amino acids long. Deletions cut 5 bases from V and 4 bases from J, with 18 bases between. The V gene's germline CDR1 is MNHNS and CDR2 SASEGT. The CDR3 region has the DNA TGTGCCAGCAGTCCGAAGGGGCTGATCCTAAATCAGCCCCAGCATTTT. Translated: CASSPKGLILNQPQHF.

To note about this clonotype: Because the CDR3 is missing its conserved closing phenylalanine or tryptophan, this is likely a read error. The CDR3 DNA reads as TGTGCCAGGAGTGCCACAGGGGGGTTCGGCAAAAACATTCAGTTCCTC. Residues: CARSATGGFGKNIQFL. The chain joins TRBV6-1 to TRBJ2-4; TRBD1 matches 8 bases. TRBJ2-1 matches the DNA end more closely, so the J call is doubtful. CDR1 and CDR2 from the germline V gene are MNHNS and SASEGT. The CDR3 extends over 16 amino acids.

Of note for this clonotype: A much larger clone lies a single base off, so this may be a read error. The V and J genes are TRBV5-1 and TRBJ2-1; TRBD2 aligns across 10 bases. This CDR3 spans 15 amino acids. After removal of 1 base from V and 6 bases from J, the junction contained 4 bases not matched to a gene. CDR1 and CDR2 (germline): SGHRS, YFSETQ. The CDR3 here is CASSLFTSGTNEQFF. In nucleotides, the CDR3 is TGCGCCAGCAGCTTGTTTACTAGCGGGACCAATGAGCAGTTCTTC. The full variable domain, rest sourced from reference TRBV5-1 and TRBJ2-1, is KAGVTQTPRYLIKTRGQQVTLSCSPISGHRSVSWYQQTPGQGLQFLFEYFSETQRNKGNFPGRFSGRQFSNSRSEMNVSTLELGDSALYLCASSLFTSGTNEQFFGPGTRLTVL.

In the case of this clonotype: No conserved phenylalanine or tryptophan is present at the end of the CDR3, so a read error is the likely explanation. This chain links TRBV29-1 with TRBJ2-5, with 9 bases fitting TRBD1. This CDR3 comprises 15 residues. Germline V gene data show CDR1 as SQVTM and CDR2 as ANQGSEA. J gave up 4 bases and V 4 bases, and 10 bases lay outside the gene matches. In DNA form, the CDR3 reads TGCAGCGTTGGAGCGTACAGGGGGCGAGCAGAGACCCAGTACTTA. It is translated as CSVGAYRGRAETQYL.

As for this clonotype: One end of the junction varies from germline; a read error may be responsible. The CDR3 sequence is CASGLDRGGRSYNVQFF. Written as DNA, the CDR3 is TGTGCCAGCGGCTTAGATAGGGGCGGGAGGTCCTACAATGTGCAGTTCTTC. This chain links TRBV11-2 with TRBJ2-1, with TRBD2 identical over 8 bases. This CDR3 spans 17 amino acids. CDR1 is SGHAT and CDR2 is FQNNGV in the germline V gene.

The chain joins TRBV7-9 to TRBJ2-7; D is ambiguous. Trimming left V 1 base short and J 3 bases short, with 10 bases between. The V gene's germline CDR1 is SEHNR and CDR2 FQNEAQ (reference sequence). The CDR3 loop spans 14 amino acids. The CDR3, as DNA: TGTGCCAGCAGCTTAGATCTACACTACTACGAGCAGTACTTC. This encodes CASSLDLHYYEQYF.

Worth noting for this clonotype: One end of the junction fails to match germline, which may point to a read error. The V call is TRBV6-6, the J call TRBJ2-5; D is possibly TRBD1 or TRBD2 (5 bases each). Germline CDR1 is MNHNY and CDR2 is SVGAGI (reference sequence). The CDR3 sequence is 14 residues long. The CDR3 region is CVSSPSGLGETQYF. CDR3 coding DNA: TGTGTCAGCAGCCCCTCGGGGTTGGGGGAGACCCAATACTTC.

Turning to this clonotype: A read error may explain this, as a much larger clone is one base away. J is TRBJ2-2 and V is TRBV24-1, with 7 bases lining up with TRBD1. The V gene end was trimmed by 2 bases and the J gene end by 4 bases; junction bases not matched to a gene: 6. The CDR3 is made up of 16 amino acids. Per the germline V gene, CDR1 is KGHDR and CDR2 is SFDVKD. The CDR3 here is CATSDSGTVITGELFF. CDR3 coding DNA: TGTGCCACCAGTGATTCCGGGACAGTGATCACCGGGGAGCTGTTTTTT.

Remarks on this clonotype: Germline and junction disagree at one end, which may indicate a read error. V gene TRBV5-4 combines with J gene TRBJ2-7, with D perhaps matching TRBD2 (5 bases). CDR3 length: 14 residues. CDR1 SGHNT and CDR2 YYREEE come from the germline V gene (reference sequence). CDR3 in amino acids: CANSSEERIYEQYF. The CDR3 coding sequence is TGTGCCAACAGCTCGGAGGAGAGGATATACGAGCAGTACTTC. Variable domain in full (rest from reference TRBV5-4 and TRBJ2-7): ETGVTQSPTHLIKTRGQQVTLRCSSQSGHNTVSWYQQALGQGPQFIFQYYREEENGRGNFPPRFSGLQFPNYSSELNVNALELDDSALYLCANSSEERIYEQYFGPGTRLTVT.

For this clonotype: One end of the junction fails to match germline, which may point to a read error. The chain recombines TRBV28 with TRBJ1-1; 7 bases are shared with TRBD1. The CDR3 contains 14 residues. Germline V CDR1 and CDR2: MDHEN, SYDVKM. CDR3 nucleotide sequence: TGTGCCAGTACCTCGGGACAGACGAACATTGAAGCTTTCTTT. Amino acid sequence: CASTSGQTNIEAFF.

On this clonotype itself: Since a much larger clone is just one base distant, this may be a read error. The chain employs TRBV7-9 and TRBJ2-2; D perhaps matches TRBD1 (5 bases). With 8 bases removed from V and 4 bases from J, the gap between germline ends came to 14 bases. CDR1 and CDR2 from the germline V gene are SEHNR and FQNEAQ (reference sequence). The CDR3 sequence is 14 residues long. CDR3: CASLPRVGTGELFF. The CDR3 nucleotides are TGTGCCAGCTTACCCAGGGTGGGCACCGGGGAGCTGTTTTTT.

This clonotype has more than one count but fewer than ten. This may come from a read error, since a much larger clone is one base off. J is TRBJ1-5 and V is TRBV29-1; the D gene is possibly TRBD1 (5 bases). In germline, CDR1 is SQVTM, CDR2 ANQGSEA. This CDR3 is 14 amino acids long. Trimming removed 6 bases from V and 5 bases from J, with 17 bases in between. The CDR3 nucleotides are TGCAGCGTCTCAATTGGGGACCCCTATCAGCCCCAGCATTTT. Amino acid sequence: CSVSIGDPYQPQHF.

At least ten counts were recorded for this clonotype. At one boundary the junction diverges from the germline segment, which might be a read error. The V call is TRBV29-1, the J call TRBJ1-1; D remains ambiguous. The CDR3 has 10 amino acids. The germline V gene has CDR1 SQVTM and CDR2 ANQGSEA. CDR3 amino acids: CGVLDTEAFF. Here the CDR3 DNA reads TGCGGCGTACTTGACACTGAGGCTTTCTTT.

Points on this clonotype: Mismatch with germline at one junction end may stem from a read error. This chain links TRBV6-2 or TRBV6-3 with TRBJ1-1; possibly TRBD1 for D (6 bases). The CDR3 covers 14 residues. Germline CDR1 is MNHEY and CDR2 is SVGEGT. This CDR3 is CVSSYSGQRNEAFF. The CDR3 bases are TGTGTCAGCAGTTACTCGGGACAAAGGAATGAAGCTTTCTTT.

This clonotype has ten or more counts. CDR3 protein: CASSRGAGTGGTDTQYF. CDR3 nucleotide sequence: TGTGCCAGCAGCCGGGGAGCCGGGACAGGGGGCACAGATACGCAGTATTTT. The gene calls are TRBV5-5 and TRBJ2-3; 10 bases agree with TRBD1. Per the germline V gene, CDR1 is SGHKS and CDR2 is YYEKEE (reference sequence). This CDR3 comprises 17 residues. The trim removed 4 bases at V and 1 base at J, leaving 9 bases unmatched.

About this clonotype: At one end, the junction sequence differs from germline, possibly due to a read error. The rearrangement joins TRBV4-3 to TRBJ1-6; D gene ambiguous. CDR3 size: 16 residues. Per germline, CDR1 LGHNA and CDR2 YSLEER. Here the CDR3 reads CAISQTQTVDISPLHF. CDR3 sequence (DNA): TGCGCCATCAGCCAAACACAAACCGTCGATATTTCACCCCTCCACTTT.

On this clonotype itself: The junction shows a germline mismatch at one end, possibly a read error. The chain is built from TRBV29-1 and TRBJ1-1; D gene unclear. The CDR3 consists of 11 residues. Looked up from germline, CDR1 is SQVTM and CDR2 is ANQGSEA. CDR3 protein: CIVDPSPGALF. CDR3 bases: TGCATCGTTGACCCTAGCCCCGGAGCTCTCTTT.

A remark on this clonotype: At one of its ends the junction is not consistent with the germline gene, which may arise from a read error. The chain combines TRBV6-5 with TRBJ2-7; 9 nucleotides agree with TRBD2. The CDR3 is 17 residues long. Germline V gene lookup returns CDR1 MNHEY and CDR2 SVGAGI. The CDR3 DNA reads as TGTGCCAGCAGTCCCGGTCTAGCGGGAAAAGGAGGTTACGAGCAGTATTTC. This sequence encodes CASSPGLAGKGGYEQYF.

The chain employs TRBV4-3 and TRBJ1-6; TRBD1 aligns across 10 bases. Germline V gives CDR1 LGHNA, CDR2 YSLEER. The CDR3 loop spans 16 amino acids. The trim removed 10 bases at V and 7 bases at J, leaving 13 bases unmatched. For the CDR3, the DNA is TGCGCCAACAGGTCATGGGACAGGGGAAGGAATTCACCCCTCCACTTT. Translating it yields CANRSWDRGRNSPLHF.